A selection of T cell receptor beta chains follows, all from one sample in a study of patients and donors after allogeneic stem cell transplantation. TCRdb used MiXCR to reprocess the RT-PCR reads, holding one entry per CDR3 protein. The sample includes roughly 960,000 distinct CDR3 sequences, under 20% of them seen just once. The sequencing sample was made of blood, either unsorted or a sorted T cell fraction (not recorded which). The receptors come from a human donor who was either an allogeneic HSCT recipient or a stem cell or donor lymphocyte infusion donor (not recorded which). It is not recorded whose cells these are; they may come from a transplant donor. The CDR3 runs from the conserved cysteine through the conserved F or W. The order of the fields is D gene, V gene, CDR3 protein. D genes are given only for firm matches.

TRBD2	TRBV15	CATSRRLAGAQETQYF
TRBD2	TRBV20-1	CSGGGGLPPTYEQYF
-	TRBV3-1	CASSQSGSYEQYF
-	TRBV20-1	CSARRRGETQYF
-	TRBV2	CASSPLGRRSMNTEAFF
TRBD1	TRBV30	CAWSVRTGGNQPQHF
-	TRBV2	CASSEASQAINQPQHF
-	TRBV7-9	CASSLDRDRTGELFF
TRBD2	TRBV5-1	CASSLGPAGGPGNEQFF
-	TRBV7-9	CASSPESSGYGYTF
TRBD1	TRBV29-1	CSVLGTATINSNQPQHF
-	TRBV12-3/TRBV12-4	CASSQTTNYGYTF
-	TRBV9	CASTARGDATDTQYF
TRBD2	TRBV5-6	CASSFQSSGGPNSYEQYF
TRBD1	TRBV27	CASSLSGQGAYEQFF
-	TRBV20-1	CSAISPDPRDYEQYF
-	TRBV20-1	CSARWQHPYEQYF